A single sample gave rise to the 24 T cell receptor beta chains below, sequenced in a study of cytomegalovirus exposure and HLA in healthy donors. The PCR made use of 60 Vbeta and 13 Jbeta primers. Measured with immunoSEQ multiplex PCR; TCRdb has only the in-frame clones, and not every one. The table has approximately 140,000 clones, 73% seen once; the top ten hold around 14%. Sample: PBMCs. These receptors were taken from a human donor in good health.

This chain joins TRBV19 and TRBJ1-4; D is possibly TRBD1 (5 bases). This CDR3 spans 16 amino acids. Germline loops: CDR1 LNHDA, CDR2 SQIVND (reference sequence). V lost 3 bases, J lost 2 bases, and 13 bases lay in between. This CDR3 is CASSMGREGTNEKLFF. The CDR3 coding sequence is TGTGCCAGTAGTATGGGCAGGGAAGGGACTAATGAAAAACTGTTTTTT. Full variable domain (outside the CDR3, taken from reference TRBV19 and TRBJ1-4): DGGITQSPKYLFRKEGQNVTLSCEQNLNHDAMYWYRQDPGQGLRLIYYSQIVNDFQKGDIAEGYSVSREKKESFPLTVTSAQKNPTAFYLCASSMGREGTNEKLFFGSGTQLSVL.

This chain links TRBV10-3 with TRBJ2-2, with a tentative D call TRBD1 (6 bases). Trimming cost V 6 bases and J 4 bases, with 12 bases left between them. Per germline, CDR1 ENHRY and CDR2 SYGVKD. This CDR3 is built from 14 residues. DNA of the CDR3: TGTGCCATCAGAGGACAGAGACCCACCGGGGAGCTGTTTTTT. This codes for CAIRGQRPTGELFF.

The chain has TRBV13 and TRBJ2-3, with D possibly being TRBD2 (6 bases). V was shortened by 3 bases and J by 0 bases, with 10 bases between the two germline ends. CDR3 length: 15 residues. CDR1 and CDR2 (germline): PRHDT, FYEKMQ (reference sequence). The chain's CDR3 is CASSFSGASTDTQYF. The CDR3 nucleotides are TGTGCCAGCAGCTTTAGCGGAGCTAGCACAGATACGCAGTATTTT.

The gene calls are TRBV7-2 and TRBJ2-2; D may be TRBD2 (7 bases). Germline V gives CDR1 SGHTA, CDR2 FQGNSA. The CDR3 has 16 residues. Deletions cut 7 bases from V and 2 bases from J, with 17 bases between. CDR3 region: CASTPRPGGNTGELFF. CDR3 coding DNA: TGTGCCAGCACCCCGCGACCGGGGGGCAACACCGGGGAGCTGTTTTTT.

The chain is built from TRBV11-3 and TRBJ2-7; TRBD1 matches 8 bases. Germline V CDR1 and CDR2: SGHNT, YENEEA. The V gene end was trimmed by 5 bases and the J gene end by 6 bases; junction bases not matched to a gene: 9. The CDR3 contains 14 residues. The CDR3, as DNA: TGTGCCAGCAGCCAGACAGGGGAGGCCGCCGAGCAGTACTTC. Protein: CASSQTGEAAEQYF. Full variable domain (missing parts from reference TRBV11-3 and TRBJ2-7): EAGVVQSPRYKIIEKKQPVAFWCNPISGHNTLYWYLQNLGQGPELLIRYENEEAVDDSQLPKDRFSAERLKGVDSTLKIQPAELGDSAVYLCASSQTGEAAEQYFGPGTRLTVT.

V is TRBV11-3 and J is TRBJ2-1, with 7 positions matching TRBD2. The CDR3 loop spans 16 amino acids. CDR1 is SGHNT and CDR2 is YENEEA in the germline V gene. Trimming cost V 5 bases and J 0 bases; bases outside gene matches: 7. CDR3 sequence: CASSLGGGGSYNEQFF. CDR3 nucleotide sequence: TGTGCCAGCAGCCTAGGCGGGGGAGGCTCCTACAATGAGCAGTTCTTC.

J is TRBJ2-3 and V is TRBV5-4; D unresolved. Trimming took off 6 bases at V and 0 bases at J, with 11 bases between the two ends. Looked up from germline, CDR1 is SGHNT and CDR2 is YYREEE (reference sequence). This CDR3 spans 14 amino acids. The chain's CDR3 is CASKERTSTDTQYF. The CDR3 DNA sequence: TGTGCCAGCAAGGAGCGCACTAGCACAGATACGCAGTATTTT.

This clone was picked up a small number of times. The chain recombines TRBV13 with TRBJ2-7, with 8 positions matching TRBD1. The CDR3 length is 15 residues. Germline CDR1 is PRHDT and CDR2 is FYEKMQ (reference sequence). The ends lost 5 bases at V and 1 base at J; junction bases unmatched: 7. The CDR3 DNA is TGTGCCAGCAGCGAAGACAGGGGCAGATCCTACGAGCAGTACTTC. Translation: CASSEDRGRSYEQYF.

V is TRBV27 and J is TRBJ1-2; possibly TRBD1 for D (6 bases). Trimming stripped 9 bases from V and 0 bases from J, with 11 bases between. The CDR3 is 13 amino acids. Germline CDR1 MNHEY, CDR2 SMNVEV (reference sequence). In DNA, the CDR3 is TGTGCCAGTGGACAGTTCGCTAACTATGGCTACACCTTC. Its protein is CASGQFANYGYTF.

V and J are TRBV5-1 and TRBJ2-3, with a tentative D call TRBD2 (5 bases). The CDR3 has 13 amino acids. Deletions cut 0 bases from V and 5 bases from J, with 7 bases between. Germline loops: CDR1 SGHRS, CDR2 YFSETQ. The CDR3 sequence: CASSLGLRDTQYF. The CDR3 DNA sequence: TGCGCCAGCAGCTTGGGACTAAGAGATACGCAGTATTTT.

As regards this clone: Other DNA sequences within the sample encode an identical CDR3. V and J are TRBV7-3 and TRBJ1-3; TRBD1 matches at 7 bases. CDR1 SGHTA and CDR2 FQGTGA come from the germline V gene. V gave up 6 bases and J gave up 1 base; unmatched junction bases: 3. This CDR3 spans 14 amino acids. The CDR3 sequence: CASSPGGSGNTIYF. Here the CDR3 DNA reads TGTGCCAGCAGTCCAGGGGGGTCTGGAAACACCATATATTTT.

This clone has just a few counts. The rearrangement joins TRBV27 to TRBJ1-6; D is undetermined. Germline V lookup: CDR1 MNHEY, CDR2 SMNVEV (reference sequence). The CDR3 contains 20 residues. The V end lost 0 bases, the J end lost 0 bases, and 18 bases lay between the germline ends. This chain's CDR3 is CASSLSVPSRVSSYNSPLHF. CDR3 bases: TGTGCCAGCAGTTTATCGGTTCCCTCGCGGGTTAGCTCCTATAATTCACCCCTCCACTTT.

This chain links TRBV29-1 with TRBJ2-7; TRBD1 might be the D (6 bases). There are 13 residues in the CDR3. Trimming removed 2 bases from V and 5 bases from J, with 13 bases in between. Germline CDR1 SQVTM, CDR2 ANQGSEA. CDR3 sequence reads: CSVEPGVRDEQYF. The CDR3 nucleotides read TGCAGCGTTGAACCAGGGGTGAGGGACGAGCAGTACTTC.

The V and J genes are TRBV18 and TRBJ2-7; 8 nucleotides agree with TRBD1. Germline CDR1 and CDR2: KGHSH and LQKENI. This CDR3 is 16 amino acids long. V trimming: 0 bases; J trimming: 1 base; junction bases outside the gene matches: 5. The CDR3 here is CASSPPTRQGSYEQYF. The CDR3 DNA sequence: TGTGCCAGCTCACCACCTACGCGACAGGGGTCCTACGAGCAGTACTTC.

The chain carries TRBV6-6 and TRBJ1-3; 8 positions agree with TRBD1. The CDR3 is 15 amino acids. The J segment lost 6 bases and the V segment lost 2 bases, leaving 6 bases of the junction unmatched. CDR1 is MNHNY and CDR2 is SVGAGI in the germline V gene (reference sequence). The CDR3 region is CASSYRGQVANTIYF. The CDR3, as DNA: TGTGCCAGCAGTTACCGGGGACAGGTTGCAAACACCATATATTTT.

The DNA for the CDR3 is TGCGCCAGCAGCTTGGGGGCGTCCTACGAGCAGTACTTC. Residues: CASSLGASYEQYF. V usage is TRBV5-1 and J usage is TRBJ2-7, with D uncertain. V was pared by 0 bases and J by 1 base, with 5 bases between. CDR1 is SGHRS, CDR2 YFSETQ, per germline. This CDR3 region has 13 residues.

The chain links TRBV4-1 to TRBJ2-3; TRBD2 might be the D (6 bases). The CDR3 extends over 14 amino acids. Trimming shortened V by 2 bases and J by 5 bases, and 11 bases separated the two germline ends. CDR1 is MGHRA and CDR2 is YSYEKL in the germline V gene. The CDR3 region is CASSQTGEEDTQYF. The CDR3 DNA follows: TGCGCCAGCAGCCAAACCGGGGAGGAAGATACGCAGTATTTT.

V is TRBV5-5 and J is TRBJ1-2; no definite D call. Between the trimmed V and J ends, which lost 1 base and 7 bases, there was a span of 8 bases. This CDR3 comprises 12 residues. Germline V gives CDR1 SGHKS, CDR2 YYEKEE (reference sequence). CDR3 nucleotides: TGTGCCAGCAGCTTGCTACGAGGTGGCTACACCTTC. Amino acid sequence: CASSLLRGGYTF.

The chain combines TRBV7-2 with TRBJ2-4, with TRBD2 matching 14 bases. Germline-derived CDR1 and CDR2 are SGHTA and FQGNSA. This CDR3 is built from 17 residues. With V trimmed by 4 bases and J by 6 bases, 8 bases remained unmatched. Here the CDR3 reads CASSSRGLAGGGNIQYF. The CDR3 bases are TGTGCCAGCAGCTCCCGAGGACTAGCGGGAGGCGGAAACATTCAGTACTTC.

A note on this clone: The same CDR3 also results from other DNA sequences found in this sample. This chain connects TRBV5-1 to TRBJ2-1, with TRBD1 matching 8 bases. Germline lookup yields CDR1 SGHRS and CDR2 YFSETQ. The CDR3 contains 15 residues. V was clipped by 0 bases and J by 6 bases; unmatched bases: 5. CDR3 nucleotides: TGCGCCAGCAGCTTGGGCCAGGGGGCCTTCAATGAGCAGTTCTTC. Protein sequence: CASSLGQGAFNEQFF.

This clone showed up just a few times. This chain connects TRBV10-1 to TRBJ1-5, with D unclear. V shed 4 bases and J shed 4 bases, with 8 bases lying between them. This CDR3 has 13 residues. Per germline, CDR1 WNHNN and CDR2 SYGVQD (reference sequence). This CDR3 is CASSVDINQPQHF. The CDR3 DNA sequence: TGCGCCAGCAGTGTCGACATTAATCAGCCCCAGCATTTT.

The chain joins TRBV27 to TRBJ2-1, with 7 bases fitting TRBD2. The CDR3 sequence is 14 residues long. Germline V gene lookup returns CDR1 MNHEY and CDR2 SMNVEV (reference sequence). The junction had 2 bases not matched to a gene; V was cut back by 5 bases and J by 1 base. The CDR3 DNA follows: TGTGCCAGCAGTACGGGGGGTTCCTACAATGAGCAGTTCTTC. It codes for CASSTGGSYNEQFF.

This clone was seen a handful of times. This chain joins TRBV10-3 and TRBJ1-2, with a possible D match to TRBD1 (5 bases). The V gene lost 10 bases and the J gene lost 8 bases, with 23 bases spanning the gap. Germline CDR1 and CDR2: ENHRY and SYGVKD. The CDR3 is 14 residues long. DNA of the CDR3: TGTGCCACCCAACGGGAGGCGGTGAGGGGAGGCTACACCTTC. Residues: CATQREAVRGGYTF.

This clone turned up a few times. The genes are TRBV2 and TRBJ2-2; 11 nucleotides match TRBD1. Germline loops: CDR1 SNHLY, CDR2 FYNNEI. CDR3 length equals 15 residues. Unmatched junction bases numbered 7, after V lost 6 bases and J lost 7 bases. The CDR3 region is CASSRTGGAGGELFF. In DNA form, the CDR3 reads TGTGCCAGCAGCAGGACAGGGGGCGCGGGCGGGGAGCTGTTTTTT.